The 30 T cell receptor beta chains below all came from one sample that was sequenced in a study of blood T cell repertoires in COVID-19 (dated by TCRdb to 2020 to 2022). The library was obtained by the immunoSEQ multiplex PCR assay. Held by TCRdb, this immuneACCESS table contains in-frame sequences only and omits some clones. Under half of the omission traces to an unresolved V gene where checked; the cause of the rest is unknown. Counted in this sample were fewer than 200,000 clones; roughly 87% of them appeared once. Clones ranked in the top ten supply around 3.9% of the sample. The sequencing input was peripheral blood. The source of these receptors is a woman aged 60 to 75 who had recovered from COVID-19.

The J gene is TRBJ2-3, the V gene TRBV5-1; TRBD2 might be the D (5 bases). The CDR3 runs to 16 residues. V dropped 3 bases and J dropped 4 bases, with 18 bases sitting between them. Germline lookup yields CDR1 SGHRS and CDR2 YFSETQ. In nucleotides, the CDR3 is TGCGCCAGCAGCTCCCTAGGCGGACTTAGGCCAGATACGCAGTATTTT. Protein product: CASSSLGGLRPDTQYF.

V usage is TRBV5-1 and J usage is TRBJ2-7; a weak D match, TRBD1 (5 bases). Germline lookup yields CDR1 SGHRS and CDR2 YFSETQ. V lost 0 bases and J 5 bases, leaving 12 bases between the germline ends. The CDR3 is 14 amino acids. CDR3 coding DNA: TGCGCCAGCAGCTTGGCGGCAGGGTATCACGAGCAGTACTTC. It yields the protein CASSLAAGYHEQYF.

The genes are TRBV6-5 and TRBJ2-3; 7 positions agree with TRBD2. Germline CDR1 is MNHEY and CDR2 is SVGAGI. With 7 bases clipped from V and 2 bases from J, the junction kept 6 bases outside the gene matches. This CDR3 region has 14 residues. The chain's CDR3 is CASKAGPYTDTQYF. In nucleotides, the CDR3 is TGTGCCAGCAAAGCGGGGCCGTACACAGATACGCAGTATTTT.

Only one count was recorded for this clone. The CDR3 loop is CASRGGGAVEQYF. The CDR3 DNA reads as TGTGCCAGTCGAGGCGGGGGGGCCGTCGAGCAGTACTTC. The V and J genes are TRBV6-6 and TRBJ2-7, with 9 bases aligning to TRBD2. With 9 bases clipped from V and 6 bases from J, the junction kept 9 bases outside the gene matches. This CDR3 region has 13 residues. CDR1 MNHNY and CDR2 SVGAGI come from the germline V gene (reference sequence).

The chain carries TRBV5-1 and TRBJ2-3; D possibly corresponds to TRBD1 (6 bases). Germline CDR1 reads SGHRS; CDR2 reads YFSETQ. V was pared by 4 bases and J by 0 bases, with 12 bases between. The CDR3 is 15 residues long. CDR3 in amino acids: CASSPLQGSTDTQYF. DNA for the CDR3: TGCGCCAGCAGCCCCCTACAGGGCAGCACAGATACGCAGTATTTT.

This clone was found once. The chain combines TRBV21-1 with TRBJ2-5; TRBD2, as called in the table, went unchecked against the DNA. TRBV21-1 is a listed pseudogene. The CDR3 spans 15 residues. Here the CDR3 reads CASSKLAGPQETQYF. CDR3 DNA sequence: TGTGCCAGCAGCAAACTAGCGGGGCCTCAAGAGACCCAGTACTTC.

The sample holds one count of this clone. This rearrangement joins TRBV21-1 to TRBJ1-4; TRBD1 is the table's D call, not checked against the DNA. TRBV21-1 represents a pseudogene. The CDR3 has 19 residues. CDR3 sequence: CASSKDRPGRTATNEKLFF. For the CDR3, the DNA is TGTGCCAGCAGCAAAGACCGCCCAGGGCGCACTGCAACTAATGAAAAACTGTTTTTT.

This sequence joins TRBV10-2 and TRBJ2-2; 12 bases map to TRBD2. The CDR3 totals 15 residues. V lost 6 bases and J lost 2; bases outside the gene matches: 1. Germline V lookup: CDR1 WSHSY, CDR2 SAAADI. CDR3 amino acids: CASRTSGGNTGELFF. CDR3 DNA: TGCGCCAGCAGGACTAGCGGGGGTAACACCGGGGAGCTGTTTTTT.

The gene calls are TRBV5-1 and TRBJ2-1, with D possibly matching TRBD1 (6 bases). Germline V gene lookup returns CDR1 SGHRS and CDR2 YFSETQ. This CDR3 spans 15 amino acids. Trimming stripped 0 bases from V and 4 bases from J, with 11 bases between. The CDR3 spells CASSLASTGYNEQFF. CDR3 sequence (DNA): TGCGCCAGCAGCTTGGCCTCGACAGGTTACAATGAGCAGTTCTTC.

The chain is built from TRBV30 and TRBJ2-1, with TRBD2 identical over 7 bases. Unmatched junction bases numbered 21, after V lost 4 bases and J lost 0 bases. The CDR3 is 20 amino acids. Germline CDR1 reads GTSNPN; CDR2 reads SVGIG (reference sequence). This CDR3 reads CAWNVGRASGILNSYNEQFF. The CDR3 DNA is TGTGCCTGGAATGTCGGCCGGGCTAGCGGAATCCTCAACTCCTACAATGAGCAGTTCTTC.

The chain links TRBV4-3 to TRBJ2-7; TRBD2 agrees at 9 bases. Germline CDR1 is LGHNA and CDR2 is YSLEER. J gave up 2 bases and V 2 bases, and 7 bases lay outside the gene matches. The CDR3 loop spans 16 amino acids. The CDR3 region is CASSQLIGGGAYEQYF. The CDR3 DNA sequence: TGCGCCAGCAGCCAATTGATCGGCGGGGGGGCCTACGAGCAGTACTTC.

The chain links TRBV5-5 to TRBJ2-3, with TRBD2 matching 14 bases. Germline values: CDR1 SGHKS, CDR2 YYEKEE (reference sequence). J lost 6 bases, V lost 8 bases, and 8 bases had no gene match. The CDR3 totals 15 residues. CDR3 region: CARNGTSGGYDTQYF. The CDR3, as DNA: TGTGCCAGAAACGGGACTAGCGGGGGTTATGATACGCAGTATTTT.

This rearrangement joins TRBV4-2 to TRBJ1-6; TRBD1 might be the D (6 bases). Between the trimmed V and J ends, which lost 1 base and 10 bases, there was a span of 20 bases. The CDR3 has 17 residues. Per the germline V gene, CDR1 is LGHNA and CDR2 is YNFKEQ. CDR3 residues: CASSQGSGALEGSPLHF. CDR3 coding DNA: TGTGCCAGCAGCCAAGGGTCAGGGGCCCTCGAGGGGTCACCCCTCCACTTT.

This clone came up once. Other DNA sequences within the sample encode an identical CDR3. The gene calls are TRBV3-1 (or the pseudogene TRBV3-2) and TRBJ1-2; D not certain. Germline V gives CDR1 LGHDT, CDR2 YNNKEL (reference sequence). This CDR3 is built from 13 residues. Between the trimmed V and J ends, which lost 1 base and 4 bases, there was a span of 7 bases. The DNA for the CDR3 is TGTGCCAGCAGCCAAGGGGCAGGCTATGGCTACACCTTC. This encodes CASSQGAGYGYTF.

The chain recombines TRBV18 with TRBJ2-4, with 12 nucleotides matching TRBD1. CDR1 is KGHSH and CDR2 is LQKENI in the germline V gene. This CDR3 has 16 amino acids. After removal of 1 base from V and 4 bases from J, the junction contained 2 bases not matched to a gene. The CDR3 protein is CASSPRDRGLKNIQYF. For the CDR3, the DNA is TGTGCCAGCTCACCACGGGACAGGGGGCTGAAAAACATTCAGTACTTC.

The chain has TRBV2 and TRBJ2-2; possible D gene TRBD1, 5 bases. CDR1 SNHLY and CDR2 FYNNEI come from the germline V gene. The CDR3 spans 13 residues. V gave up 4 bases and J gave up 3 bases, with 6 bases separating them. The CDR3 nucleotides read TGTGCCAGCAGTGGACAGTACACCGGGGAGCTGTTTTTT. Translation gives CASSGQYTGELFF.

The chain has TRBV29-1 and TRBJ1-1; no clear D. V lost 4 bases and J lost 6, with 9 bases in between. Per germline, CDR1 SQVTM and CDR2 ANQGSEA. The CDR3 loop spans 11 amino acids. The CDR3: CSVVGGAEAFF. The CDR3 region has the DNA TGCAGCGTTGTCGGCGGCGCTGAAGCTTTCTTT.

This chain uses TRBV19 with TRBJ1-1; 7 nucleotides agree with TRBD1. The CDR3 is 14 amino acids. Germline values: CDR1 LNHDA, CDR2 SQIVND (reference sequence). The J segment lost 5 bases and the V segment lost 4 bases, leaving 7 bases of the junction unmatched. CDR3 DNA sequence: TGTGCCAGTAGTAGGGACAGAAGGGGGACTGAAGCTTTCTTT. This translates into CASSRDRRGTEAFF.

The CDR3 sequence is CSVSQGTGLLYEQYF. CDR3 DNA: TGCAGCGTCTCTCAGGGGACAGGCCTTCTTTACGAGCAGTACTTC. The chain links TRBV29-1 to TRBJ2-7; TRBD1 agrees at 8 bases. Trimming at V came to 6 bases and at J to 4 bases, leaving 14 bases not matched to a gene. The germline CDR1 and CDR2 sequences are SQVTM and ANQGSEA. This CDR3 comprises 15 residues.

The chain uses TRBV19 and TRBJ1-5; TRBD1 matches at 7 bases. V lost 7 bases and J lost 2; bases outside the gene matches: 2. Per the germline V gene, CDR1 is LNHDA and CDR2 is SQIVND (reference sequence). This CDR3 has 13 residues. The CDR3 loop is CASTGTGNQPQHF. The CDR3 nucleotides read TGTGCCAGTACCGGGACAGGCAATCAGCCCCAGCATTTT.

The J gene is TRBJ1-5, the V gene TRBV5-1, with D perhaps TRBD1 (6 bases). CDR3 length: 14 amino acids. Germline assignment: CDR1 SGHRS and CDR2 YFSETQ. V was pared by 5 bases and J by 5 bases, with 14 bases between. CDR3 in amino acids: CASSLGQRDQPQHF. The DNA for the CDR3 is TGCGCCAGCAGTTTAGGACAGCGAGATCAGCCCCAGCATTTT.

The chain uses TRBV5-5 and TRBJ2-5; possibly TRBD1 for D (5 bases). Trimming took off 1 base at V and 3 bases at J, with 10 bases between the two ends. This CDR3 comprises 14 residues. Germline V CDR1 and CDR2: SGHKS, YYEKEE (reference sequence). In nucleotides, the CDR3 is TGTGCCAGCAGCTTGACAGGCTTGGAAGAGACCCAGTACTTC. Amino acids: CASSLTGLEETQYF.

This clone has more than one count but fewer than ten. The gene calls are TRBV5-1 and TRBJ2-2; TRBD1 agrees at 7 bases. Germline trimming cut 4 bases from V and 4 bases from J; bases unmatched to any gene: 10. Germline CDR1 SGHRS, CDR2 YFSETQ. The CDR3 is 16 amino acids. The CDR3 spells CASSNDRAVGTGELFF. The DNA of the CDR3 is TGCGCCAGCAGCAATGACAGGGCCGTAGGCACCGGGGAGCTGTTTTTT.

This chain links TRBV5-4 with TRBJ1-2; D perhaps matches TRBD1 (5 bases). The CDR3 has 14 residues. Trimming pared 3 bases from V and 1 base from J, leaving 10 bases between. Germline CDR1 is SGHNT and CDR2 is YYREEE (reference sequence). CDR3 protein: CASSSGIFNYGYTF. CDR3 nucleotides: TGTGCCAGCAGCTCAGGGATATTTAACTATGGCTACACCTTC.

CDR3 coding DNA: TGCGCCAGCAGCTTGTCAGGAGGGTGGGACACTGAAGCTTTCTTT. As protein: CASSLSGGWDTEAFF. The rearrangement links TRBV5-1 to TRBJ1-1; no reliable D call. Germline assignment: CDR1 SGHRS and CDR2 YFSETQ. The V end lost 1 base, the J end lost 3 bases, and 13 bases lay between the germline ends. The CDR3 consists of 15 residues.

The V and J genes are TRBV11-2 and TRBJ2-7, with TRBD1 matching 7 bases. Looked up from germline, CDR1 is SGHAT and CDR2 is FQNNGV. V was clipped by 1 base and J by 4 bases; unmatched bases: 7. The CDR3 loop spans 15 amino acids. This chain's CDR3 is CASSLAGPTGYEQYF. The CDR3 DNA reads TGTGCCAGCAGCTTAGCGGGGCCGACAGGGTACGAGCAGTACTTC. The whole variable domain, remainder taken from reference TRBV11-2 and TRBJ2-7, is EAGVAQSPRYKIIEKRQSVAFWCNPISGHATLYWYQQILGQGPKLLIQFQNNGVVDDSQLPKDRFSAERLKGVDSTLKIQPAKLEDSAVYLCASSLAGPTGYEQYFGPGTRLTVT.

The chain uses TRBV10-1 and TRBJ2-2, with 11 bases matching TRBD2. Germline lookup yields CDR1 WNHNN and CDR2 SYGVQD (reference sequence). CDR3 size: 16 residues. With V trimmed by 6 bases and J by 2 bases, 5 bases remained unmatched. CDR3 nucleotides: TGCGCCAGCAGACCCACTAGCGGGGGTAACACCGGGGAGCTGTTTTTT. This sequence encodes CASRPTSGGNTGELFF.

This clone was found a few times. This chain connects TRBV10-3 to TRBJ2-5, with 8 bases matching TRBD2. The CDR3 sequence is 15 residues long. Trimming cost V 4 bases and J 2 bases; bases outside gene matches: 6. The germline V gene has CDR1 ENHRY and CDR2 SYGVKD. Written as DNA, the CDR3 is TGTGCCATCAGTGGGGGGACTAGGACACAAGAGACCCAGTACTTC. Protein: CAISGGTRTQETQYF.

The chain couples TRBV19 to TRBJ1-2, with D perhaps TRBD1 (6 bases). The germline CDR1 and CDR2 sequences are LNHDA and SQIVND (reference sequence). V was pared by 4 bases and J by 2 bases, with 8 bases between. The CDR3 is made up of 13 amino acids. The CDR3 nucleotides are TGTGCCAGTAGTAATGACAGGAACTATGGCTACACCTTC. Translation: CASSNDRNYGYTF.

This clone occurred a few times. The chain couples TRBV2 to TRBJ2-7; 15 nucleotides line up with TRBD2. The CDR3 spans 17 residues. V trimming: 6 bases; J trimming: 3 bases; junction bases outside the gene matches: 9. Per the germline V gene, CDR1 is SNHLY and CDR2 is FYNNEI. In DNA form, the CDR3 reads TGTGCCAGCAGGTCGAGGGGACTAGCGGGGGGTGTCTACGAGCAGTACTTC. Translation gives CASRSRGLAGGVYEQYF.